The rows below give T cell receptor beta chains drawn from one sample of a study of cytomegalovirus exposure and HLA in healthy donors. The method was immunoSEQ multiplex PCR; TCRdb's version includes in-frame clones alone and lacks a portion of them. The sample has more than 90,000 clones; over 60% are singletons. Sequencing was performed on PBMCs. These TCRs come from a woman aged 25 to 39 in good health and CMV-seronegative. Both conserved end residues are part of each CDR3. The D gene is left open where the match is weak. Clone size, where shown, is once, few, many, or a class for clones that have expanded.

many | - | 12 | TRBJ2-4 | TRBV14 | CASSARGYIQYF
- | TRBD2 | 16 | TRBJ2-1 | TRBV5-1 | CASSLAGREGFNEQFF
- | - | 14 | TRBJ1-1 | TRBV19 | CASSIVLGTSEAFF
- | - | 15 | TRBJ2-7 | TRBV4-1 | CASSQEGGFAYEQYF
- | - | 13 | TRBJ2-7 | TRBV14 | CASSQDRGSEQYF
once | TRBD1 | 15 | TRBJ2-2 | TRBV5-1 | CASYRDRQNTGELFF
few | - | 14 | TRBJ1-1 | TRBV5-4 | CASSLDSGGTEAFF
- | TRBD1 | 16 | TRBJ2-1 | TRBV29-1 | CSVEGRDSQTNNEQFF
- | - | 15 | TRBJ1-1 | TRBV5-1 | CASSLSLTANTEAFF
- | - | 16 | TRBJ2-3 | TRBV29-1 | CSVEPLGGASTDTQYF